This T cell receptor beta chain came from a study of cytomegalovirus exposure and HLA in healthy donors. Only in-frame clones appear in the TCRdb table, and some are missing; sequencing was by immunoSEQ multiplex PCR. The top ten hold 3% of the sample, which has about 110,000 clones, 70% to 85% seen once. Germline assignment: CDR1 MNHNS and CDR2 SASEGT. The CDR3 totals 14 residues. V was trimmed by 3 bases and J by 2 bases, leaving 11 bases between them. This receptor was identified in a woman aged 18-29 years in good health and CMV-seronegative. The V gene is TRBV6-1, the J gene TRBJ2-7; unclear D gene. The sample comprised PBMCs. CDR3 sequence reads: CASSEVSEAYEQYF. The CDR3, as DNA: TGTGCCAGCAGTGAGGTTTCAGAAGCCTACGAGCAGTACTTC.